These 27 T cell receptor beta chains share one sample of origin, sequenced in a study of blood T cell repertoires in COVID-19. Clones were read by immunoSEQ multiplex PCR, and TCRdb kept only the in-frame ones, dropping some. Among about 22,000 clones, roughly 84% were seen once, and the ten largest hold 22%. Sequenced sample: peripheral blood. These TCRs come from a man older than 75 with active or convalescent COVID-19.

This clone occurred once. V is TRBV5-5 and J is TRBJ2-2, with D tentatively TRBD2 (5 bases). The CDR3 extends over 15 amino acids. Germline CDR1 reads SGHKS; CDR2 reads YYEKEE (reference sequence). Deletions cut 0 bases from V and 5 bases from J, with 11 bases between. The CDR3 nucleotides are TGTGCCAGCAGCTTGGCAGCTAGCCATACCGGGGAGCTGTTTTTT. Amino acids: CASSLAASHTGELFF.

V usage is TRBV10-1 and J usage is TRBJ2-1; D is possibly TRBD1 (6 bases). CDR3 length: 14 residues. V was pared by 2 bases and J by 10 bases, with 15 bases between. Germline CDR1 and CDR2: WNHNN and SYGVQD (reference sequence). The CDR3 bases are TGCGCCAGCAGTGAGCGGGACACATACAGGGAGCAGTTCTTC. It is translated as CASSERDTYREQFF.

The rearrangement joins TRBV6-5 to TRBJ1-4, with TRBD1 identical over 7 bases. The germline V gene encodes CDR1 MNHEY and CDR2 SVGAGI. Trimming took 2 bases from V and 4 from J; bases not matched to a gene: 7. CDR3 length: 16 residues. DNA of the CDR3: TGTGCCAGCAGTTACCGTTCAGGGGGAAATAATGAAAAACTGTTTTTT. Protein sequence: CASSYRSGGNNEKLFF.

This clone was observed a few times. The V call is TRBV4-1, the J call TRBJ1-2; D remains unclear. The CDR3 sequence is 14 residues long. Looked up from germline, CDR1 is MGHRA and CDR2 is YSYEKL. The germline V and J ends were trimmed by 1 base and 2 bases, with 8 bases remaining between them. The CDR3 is CASSQAGGNYGYTF. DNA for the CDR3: TGCGCCAGCAGCCAAGCGGGAGGGAACTATGGCTACACCTTC.

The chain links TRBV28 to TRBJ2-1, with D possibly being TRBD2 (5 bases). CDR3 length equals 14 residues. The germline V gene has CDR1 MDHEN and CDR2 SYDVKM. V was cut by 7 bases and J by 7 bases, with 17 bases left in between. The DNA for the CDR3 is TGTGCCAGCACCCTTATCGGAACGGGGAATGAGCAGTTCTTC. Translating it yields CASTLIGTGNEQFF.

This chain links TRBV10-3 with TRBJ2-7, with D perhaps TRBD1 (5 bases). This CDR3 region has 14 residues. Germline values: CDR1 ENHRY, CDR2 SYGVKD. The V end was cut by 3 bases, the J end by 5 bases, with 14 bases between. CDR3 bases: TGTGCCATCAGTGAACGGCAGGGATTTGACGAGCAGTACTTC. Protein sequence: CAISERQGFDEQYF.

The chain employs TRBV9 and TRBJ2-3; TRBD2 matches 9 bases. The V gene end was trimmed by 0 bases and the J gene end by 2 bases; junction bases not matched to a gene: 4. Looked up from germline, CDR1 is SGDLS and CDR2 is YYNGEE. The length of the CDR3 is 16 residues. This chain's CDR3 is CASSVAASGNTDTQYF. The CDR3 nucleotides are TGTGCCAGCAGCGTAGCAGCTAGCGGGAACACAGATACGCAGTATTTT. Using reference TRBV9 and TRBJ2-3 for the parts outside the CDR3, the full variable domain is DSGVTQTPKHLITATGQRVTLRCSPRSGDLSVYWYQQSLDQGLQFLIQYYNGEERAKGNILERFSAQQFPDLHSELNLSSLELGDSALYFCASSVAASGNTDTQYFGPGTRLTVL.

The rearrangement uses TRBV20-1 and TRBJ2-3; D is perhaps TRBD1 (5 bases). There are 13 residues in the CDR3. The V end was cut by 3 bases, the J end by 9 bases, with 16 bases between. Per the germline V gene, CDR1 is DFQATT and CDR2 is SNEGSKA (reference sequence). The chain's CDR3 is CSASHRTTPTQYF. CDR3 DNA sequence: TGCAGTGCTAGTCACAGGACGACTCCCACGCAGTATTTT.

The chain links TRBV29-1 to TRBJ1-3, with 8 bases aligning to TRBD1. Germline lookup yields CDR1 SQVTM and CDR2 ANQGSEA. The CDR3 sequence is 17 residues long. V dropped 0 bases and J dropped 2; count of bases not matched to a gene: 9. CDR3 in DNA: TGCAGCGTTGAAGAGTTTCAGGGGGCAGTGGCTGGAAACACCATATATTTT. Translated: CSVEEFQGAVAGNTIYF.

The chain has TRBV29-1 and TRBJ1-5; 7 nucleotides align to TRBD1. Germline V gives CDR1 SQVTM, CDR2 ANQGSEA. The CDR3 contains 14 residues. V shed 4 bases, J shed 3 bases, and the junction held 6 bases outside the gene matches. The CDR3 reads CSVAGTALNQPQHF. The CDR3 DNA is TGCAGCGTTGCGGGGACAGCTCTCAATCAGCCCCAGCATTTT.

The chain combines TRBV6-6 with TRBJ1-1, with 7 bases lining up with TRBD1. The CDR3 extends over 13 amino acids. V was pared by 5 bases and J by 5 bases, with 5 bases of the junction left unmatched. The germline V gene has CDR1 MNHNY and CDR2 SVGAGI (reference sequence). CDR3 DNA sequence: TGTGCCAGCAGTCATCCGACAGGGACTGAAGCTTTCTTT. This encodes CASSHPTGTEAFF.

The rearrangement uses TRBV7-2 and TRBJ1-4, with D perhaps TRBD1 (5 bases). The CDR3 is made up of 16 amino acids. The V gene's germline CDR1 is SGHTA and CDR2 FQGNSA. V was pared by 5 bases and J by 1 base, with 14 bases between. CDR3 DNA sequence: TGTGCCAGCAGCCCCTACCAGGGTGGAACTAATGAAAAACTGTTTTTT. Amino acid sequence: CASSPYQGGTNEKLFF. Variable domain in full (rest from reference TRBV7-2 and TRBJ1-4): GAGVSQSPSNKVTEKGKDVELRCDPISGHTALYWYRQSLGQGLEFLIYFQGNSAPDKSGLPSDRFSAERTGGSVSTLTIQRTQQEDSAVYLCASSPYQGGTNEKLFFGSGTQLSVL.

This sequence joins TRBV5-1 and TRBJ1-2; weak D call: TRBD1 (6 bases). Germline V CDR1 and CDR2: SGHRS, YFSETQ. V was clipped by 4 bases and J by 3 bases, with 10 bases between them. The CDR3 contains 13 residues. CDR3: CASSPDSYYGYTF. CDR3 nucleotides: TGCGCCAGCAGCCCGGACAGTTACTATGGCTACACCTTC.

Here the CDR3 reads CASGFELSYEQYF. CDR3 DNA: TGTGCTAGTGGTTTCGAGCTGAGCTACGAGCAGTACTTC. The rearrangement joins TRBV12-5 to TRBJ2-7; D gene ambiguous. V was cut by 3 bases and J by 3 bases, with 9 bases left in between. CDR1 is LGHNT, CDR2 FRNRAP, per germline. This CDR3 is 13 amino acids long.

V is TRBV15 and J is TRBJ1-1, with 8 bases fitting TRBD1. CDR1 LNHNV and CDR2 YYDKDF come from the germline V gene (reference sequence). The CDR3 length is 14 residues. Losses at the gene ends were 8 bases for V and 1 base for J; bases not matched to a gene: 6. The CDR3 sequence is CATDYGTGNTEAFF. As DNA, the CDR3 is TGTGCCACCGACTACGGGACAGGGAACACTGAAGCTTTCTTT.

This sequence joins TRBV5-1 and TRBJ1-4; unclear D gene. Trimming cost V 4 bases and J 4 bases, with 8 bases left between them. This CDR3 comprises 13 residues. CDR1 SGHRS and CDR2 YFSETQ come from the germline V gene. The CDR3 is CASSANSNEKLFF. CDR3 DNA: TGCGCCAGCAGCGCGAACAGTAATGAAAAACTGTTTTTT.

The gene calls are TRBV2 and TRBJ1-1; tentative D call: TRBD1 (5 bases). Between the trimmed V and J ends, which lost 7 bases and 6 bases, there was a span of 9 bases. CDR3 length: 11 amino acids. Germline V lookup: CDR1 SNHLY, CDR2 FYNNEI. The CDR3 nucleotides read TGTGCCAGCACCGAGACAGCTGAAGCTTTCTTT. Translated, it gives CASTETAEAFF.

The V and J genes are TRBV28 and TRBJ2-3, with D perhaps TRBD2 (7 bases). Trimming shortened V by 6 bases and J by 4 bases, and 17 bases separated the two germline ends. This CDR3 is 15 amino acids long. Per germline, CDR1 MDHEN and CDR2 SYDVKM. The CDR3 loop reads CASRLGGGGADTQYF. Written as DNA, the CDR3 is TGTGCCAGCAGACTAGGGGGGGGCGGGGCAGATACGCAGTATTTT.

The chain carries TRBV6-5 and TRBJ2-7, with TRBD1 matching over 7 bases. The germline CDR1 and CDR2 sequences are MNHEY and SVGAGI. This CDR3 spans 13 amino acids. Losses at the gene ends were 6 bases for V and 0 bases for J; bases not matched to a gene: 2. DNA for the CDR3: TGTGCCAGCAGGGGGACAGACTCCTACGAGCAGTACTTC. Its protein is CASRGTDSYEQYF.

This chain's CDR3 is CASSLVLQGTYEKLFF. The DNA for the CDR3 is TGCGCCAGCAGCTTGGTTTTACAGGGTACATATGAAAAACTGTTTTTT. V is TRBV5-1 and J is TRBJ1-4, with D possibly being TRBD1 (6 bases). The CDR3 has 16 amino acids. Germline CDR1 reads SGHRS; CDR2 reads YFSETQ. Trimming took off 0 bases at V and 6 bases at J, with 15 bases between the two ends. Combining the CDR3 with reference TRBV5-1 and TRBJ1-4 gives the whole variable domain KAGVTQTPRYLIKTRGQQVTLSCSPISGHRSVSWYQQTPGQGLQFLFEYFSETQRNKGNFPGRFSGRQFSNSRSEMNVSTLELGDSALYLCASSLVLQGTYEKLFFGSGTQLSVL.

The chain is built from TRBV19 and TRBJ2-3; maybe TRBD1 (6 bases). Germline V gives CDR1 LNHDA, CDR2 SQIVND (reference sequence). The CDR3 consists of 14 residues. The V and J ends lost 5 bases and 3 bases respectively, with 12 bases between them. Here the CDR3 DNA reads TGTGCCAGTAGTCACAGGGCAGGAACAGATACGCAGTATTTT. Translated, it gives CASSHRAGTDTQYF.

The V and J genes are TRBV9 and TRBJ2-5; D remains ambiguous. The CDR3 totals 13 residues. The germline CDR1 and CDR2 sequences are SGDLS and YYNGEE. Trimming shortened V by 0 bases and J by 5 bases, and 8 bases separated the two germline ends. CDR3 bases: TGTGCCAGCAGCGTAGGACCCAGGGAGACCCAGTACTTC. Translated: CASSVGPRETQYF.

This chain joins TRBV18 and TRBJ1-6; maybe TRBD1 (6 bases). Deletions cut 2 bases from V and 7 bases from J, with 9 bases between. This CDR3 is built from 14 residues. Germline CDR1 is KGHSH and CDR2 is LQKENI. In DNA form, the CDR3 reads TGTGCCAGCTCACCAAGGCAGGGGAATTCACCCCTCCACTTT. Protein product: CASSPRQGNSPLHF. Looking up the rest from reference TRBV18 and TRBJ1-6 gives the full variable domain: NAGVMQNPRHLVRRRGQEARLRCSPMKGHSHVYWYRQLPEEGLKFMVYLQKENIIDESGMPKERFSAEFPKEGPSILRIQQVVRGDSAAYFCASSPRQGNSPLHFGNGTRLTVT.

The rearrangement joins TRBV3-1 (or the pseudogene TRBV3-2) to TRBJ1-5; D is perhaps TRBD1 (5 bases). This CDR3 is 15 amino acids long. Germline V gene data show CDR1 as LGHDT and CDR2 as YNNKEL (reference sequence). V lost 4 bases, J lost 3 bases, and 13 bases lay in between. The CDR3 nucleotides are TGTGCCAGCAGCCTTAGGGCAGGGTCCAATCAGCCCCAGCATTTT. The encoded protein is CASSLRAGSNQPQHF.

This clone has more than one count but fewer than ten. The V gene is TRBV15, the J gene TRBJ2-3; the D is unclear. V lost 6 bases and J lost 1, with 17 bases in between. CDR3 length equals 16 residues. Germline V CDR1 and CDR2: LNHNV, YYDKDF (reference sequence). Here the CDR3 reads CATSPWSSTGTDTQYF. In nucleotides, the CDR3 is TGTGCCACCAGTCCCTGGTCCTCTACCGGCACAGATACGCAGTATTTT.

CDR3 in DNA: TGCGCCAGCAGCTTGGCCCGGGGGGGTAATGAAAAACTGTTTTTT. This translates into CASSLARGGNEKLFF. The V and J genes are TRBV5-1 and TRBJ1-4, with D tentatively TRBD1 (5 bases). CDR3 length: 15 amino acids. The V gene's germline CDR1 is SGHRS and CDR2 YFSETQ. Trimming stripped 0 bases from V and 4 bases from J, with 10 bases between.

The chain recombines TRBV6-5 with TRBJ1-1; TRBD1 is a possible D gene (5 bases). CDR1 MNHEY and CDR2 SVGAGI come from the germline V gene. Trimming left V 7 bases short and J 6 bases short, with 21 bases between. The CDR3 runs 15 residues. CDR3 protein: CASTPQGGELSEAFF. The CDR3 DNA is TGTGCCAGCACTCCCCAGGGAGGGGAATTGTCTGAAGCTTTCTTT.